The entry below describes one T cell receptor (beta chain). Its antigen is still unknown. This entry belongs to a study of T-cell reconstitution after alpha-beta-depleted transplantation in children. Study conclusions and caveats: TCRbeta diversity was high at day 60 in some patients (a result of surviving recipient T cells and thymic progenitors). Most T-cell counts and diversity one year after the transplant came from T cells that were newly produced. The origin of alpha-beta T cells about two months after transplant was reportedly several hundred expanded graft clones.

Germline CDR1 reads SGHRS; CDR2 reads YFSETQ. The CDR3 consists of 13 residues. V dropped 7 bases and J dropped 5; count of bases not matched to a gene: 3. Preparation of the TCRbeta library used unique molecular identifiers. Each CDR3 protein is one row after TCRdb ran MiXCR on the PCR reads. Of 450,000 to 550,000 distinct CDR3 sequences in the sample, about an eighth were seen once. The sample was PBMCs, mostly from graft donor cells, taken 180 days after TCRalphabeta/CD19-depleted stem cell transplant. The clonotype was recovered from a female patient between 2 and 15 years old who had a stem cell transplant for aplastic anemia, so the T cells may come from the graft donor. V usage is TRBV5-1 and J usage is TRBJ2-4; 10 bases map to TRBD1. The CDR3 region is CASGTGEENIQYF. The CDR3 DNA is TGCGCCAGCGGGACAGGGGAGGAAAACATTCAGTACTTC.